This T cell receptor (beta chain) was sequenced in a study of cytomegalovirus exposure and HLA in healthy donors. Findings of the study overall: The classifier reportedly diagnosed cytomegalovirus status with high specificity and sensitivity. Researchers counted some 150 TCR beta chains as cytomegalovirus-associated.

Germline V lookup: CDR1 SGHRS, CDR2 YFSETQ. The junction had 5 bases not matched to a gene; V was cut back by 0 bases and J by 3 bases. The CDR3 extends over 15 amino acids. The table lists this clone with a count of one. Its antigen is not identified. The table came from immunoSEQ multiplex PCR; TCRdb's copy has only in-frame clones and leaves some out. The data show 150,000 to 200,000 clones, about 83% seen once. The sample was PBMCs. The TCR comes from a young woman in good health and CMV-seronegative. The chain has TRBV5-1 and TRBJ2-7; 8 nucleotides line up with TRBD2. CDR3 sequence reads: CASSLDGGAGYEQYF. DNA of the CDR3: TGCGCCAGCAGCTTGGACGGGGGGGCCGGCTACGAGCAGTACTTC.